Listed below are T cell receptor beta chains from one sample, sequenced in a study of T cells in localized non-small cell lung cancer. TCRdb keeps only in-frame clones here, not all; method: immunoSEQ multiplex PCR. The table includes about 21,000 clones, roughly 83% detected once. Material: peripheral blood, obtained before any cancer treatment. Every receptor here comes from a man aged 35 to 69 with stage I lung adenocarcinoma. Both conserved end residues are part of each CDR3. Fields, in order: V gene, J gene, clone size, D gene, CDR3 DNA, CDR3 protein. The D gene is left open where the match is weak. Clone size is stated in some rows and not others, as once, few, many or a class when expanded.

>TRBV5-4|TRBJ2-1|NA|NA
TGTGCCAGCAGCTCTGGACAAAACTCCTACAATGAGCAGTTCTTC
CASSSGQNSYNEQFF
>TRBV30|TRBJ1-2|few|NA
TGTGCCTGGAGTGTTGACCTAGGCTATGGCTACACCTTC
CAWSVDLGYGYTF
>TRBV6-5|TRBJ1-3|NA|TRBD1
TGTGCCAGCAGTTTCCGCCCCAGGGGGACTGGAAACACCATATATTTT
CASSFRPRGTGNTIYF
>TRBV9|TRBJ1-1|NA|NA
TGTGCCAGCAGCGTAGGTGGGGACCATTGGCGCACTGAAGCTTTCTTT
CASSVGGDHWRTEAFF
>TRBV7-9|TRBJ2-7|NA|TRBD2
TGTGCCAGCAGCGCCAGGACTAGCGGGAGGGGCGAGCAGTACTTC
CASSARTSGRGEQYF
>TRBV28|TRBJ1-2|NA|NA
TGTGCCAGCAGTCAAAGGACTGGGCGAGGCTACACCTTC
CASSQRTGRGYTF
>TRBV20-1|TRBJ2-1|NA|NA
TGCAGTGCTAGACTAGGGAATGAGCAGTTCTTC
CSARLGNEQFF
>TRBV5-6|TRBJ2-6|NA|NA
TGTGCCAGCAGCTTGCTACAATCTGGGGCCAACGTCCTGACTTTC
CASSLLQSGANVLTF
>TRBV7-9|TRBJ2-5|few|NA
TGTGCCAGCAGCTTAGAGACAGCCCAAGAGACCCAGTACTTC
CASSLETAQETQYF
>TRBV19|TRBJ1-6|once|NA
TGTGCCAGTAGTATGTGGAATTCACCCCTCCACTTT
CASSMWNSPLHF
>TRBV5-4|TRBJ2-3|NA|NA
TGTGCCAGCAGCTTAAAGCACACTAGCACAGATACGCAGTATTTT
CASSLKHTSTDTQYF
>TRBV28|TRBJ1-3|NA|NA
TGTGCCAGCACCGTATCGAGGCGGCTGGCCGGAAACACCATATATTTT
CASTVSRRLAGNTIYF
>TRBV11-1|TRBJ2-7|NA|NA
TGTGCCAGCAGCTTAGGATCCGGAGACTCCTACGAGCAGTACTTC
CASSLGSGDSYEQYF
>TRBV5-4|TRBJ2-6|NA|NA
TGTGCCAGCAGCTTGGAGGCAGGGGTTGGGGCCAACGTCCTGACTTTC
CASSLEAGVGANVLTF
>TRBV29-1|TRBJ1-3|NA|NA
TGCAGCGTCTCCCGTGCATATGGAAACACCATATATTTT
CSVSRAYGNTIYF
>TRBV11-2|TRBJ2-7|NA|TRBD1
TGTGCCAGCAGCTTAGGGACAGGGGAGAAGGAGCAGTACTTC
CASSLGTGEKEQYF
>TRBV27|TRBJ2-1|NA|TRBD2
TGTGCCAGCGCCGGGATCGCGGGAGAATCCTACAATGAGCAGTTCTTC
CASAGIAGESYNEQFF
>TRBV30|TRBJ2-5|NA|TRBD2
TGTGCCTGGAGTGTACGGGTAGCGGGAGGGCCTGGGGAGACCCAGTACTTC
CAWSVRVAGGPGETQYF
>TRBV5-4|TRBJ2-2|NA|NA
TGTGCCAGCAGCCTAATCAGCGGTAGGAACACCGGGGAGCTGTTTTTT
CASSLISGRNTGELFF
>TRBV18|TRBJ1-4|NA|NA
TGTGCCAGCTCACCTCCAGGGTCGGGTGAAAAACTGTTTTTT
CASSPPGSGEKLFF
>TRBV7-8|TRBJ1-2|few|NA
TGTGCCAGCAGCTTAGCACAGGCCACCTATGGCTACACCTTC
CASSLAQATYGYTF
>TRBV6-5|TRBJ2-5|NA|NA
TGTGCCAGCAGAAGTGGGCGAGAGACCCAGTACTTC
CASRSGRETQYF
>TRBV7-9|TRBJ2-5|NA|NA
TGTGCCAGCAGCCACCCCCTCCAAGAGACCCAGTACTTC
CASSHPLQETQYF
>TRBV2|TRBJ2-7|NA|NA
TGTGCCAGCAGTGAAGCTGGTGAGGGGTACTTC
CASSEAGEGYF
>TRBV19|TRBJ1-3|NA|NA
TGTGCCAGTTACGGGGAGCTGAGGGACACCATATATTTT
CASYGELRDTIYF
>TRBV19|TRBJ1-4|NA|TRBD1
TGTGCCAGTAGCCCCTTGGGACAGGGGTGGGAAAAACTGTTTTTT
CASSPLGQGWEKLFF
>TRBV5-6|TRBJ1-2|NA|NA
TGTGCCAGCAGTGTCGCGGGCTATGGCTACACCTTC
CASSVAGYGYTF
>TRBV14|TRBJ2-1|NA|NA
TGTGCCAGCAGCCGAATTGGGGGACATGAGCAGTTCTTC
CASSRIGGHEQFF
>TRBV9|TRBJ1-3|NA|TRBD1
TGTGCCAGCAGCGTCATTCCAGGGGGTGGAAACACCATATATTTT
CASSVIPGGGNTIYF
>TRBV4-1|TRBJ1-3|NA|NA
TGCGCCAGCAGCCCAGGGGACCGCTCTGGAAACACCATATATTTT
CASSPGDRSGNTIYF
>TRBV19|TRBJ2-3|NA|NA
TGTGCCAGTAGTATTAGGACCCCAGGGGGCACAGATACGCAGTATTTT
CASSIRTPGGTDTQYF
>TRBV10-3|TRBJ2-3|few|TRBD2
TGTGCCATCAGTTCGAATAGCGGGGGCACAGATACGCAGTATTTT
CAISSNSGGTDTQYF
>TRBV28|TRBJ2-5|NA|NA
TGTGCCAGCAGTCCTCGCCAGGTGACATCGGAGACCCAGTACTTC
CASSPRQVTSETQYF
>TRBV7-3|TRBJ2-5|NA|TRBD2
TGTGCCAGCAGCCCTTTGGGGAGGGGTTCGGGAGAGACCCAGTACTTC
CASSPLGRGSGETQYF
>TRBV19|TRBJ2-1|NA|NA
TGTGCCAGTAGTCCAGGGGCGAGCTCCTACAATGAGCAGTTCTTC
CASSPGASSYNEQFF
>TRBV30|TRBJ2-3|NA|NA
TGTGCCTGGAGTGTAAGTCAGAGCACAGATACGCAGTATTTT
CAWSVSQSTDTQYF
>TRBV9|TRBJ1-6|NA|TRBD1
TGTGCCAGCAGCACCTGGGACAGCAGCTCCTATAATTCACCCCTCCACTTT
CASSTWDSSSYNSPLHF
>TRBV11-2|TRBJ2-7|NA|NA
TGTGCCAGCAGTTCCTCGACGGCCTACGAGCAGTACTTC
CASSSSTAYEQYF
>TRBV9|TRBJ2-1|NA|NA
TGTGCCAGCAGCGTAGATCCGGGGACAAACTACAATGAGCAGTTCTTC
CASSVDPGTNYNEQFF
>TRBV19|TRBJ2-1|NA|NA
TGTGCCAGTACCCTGTCCCGGAGTTTCAGTCGCAATGAGCAGTTCTTC
CASTLSRSFSRNEQFF
>TRBV19|TRBJ1-5|NA|NA
TGTGCCAGTACCCCGGACAGTAGCAATCAGCCCCAGCATTTT
CASTPDSSNQPQHF
>TRBV29-1|TRBJ2-1|NA|NA
TGCAGCGTTGAAAGTGGCCAGAGCTCCTACAATGAGCAGTTCTTC
CSVESGQSSYNEQFF
>TRBV2|TRBJ1-1|NA|NA
TGTGCCAGCAACGACAGGCGTATGAACACTGAAGCTTTCTTT
CASNDRRMNTEAFF
>TRBV7-9|TRBJ2-3|NA|NA
TGTGCCAGCAGCCGAATAGAGGAAGATACGCAGTATTTT
CASSRIEEDTQYF
>TRBV28|TRBJ2-7|NA|TRBD1
TGTGCCAGCAGCTCCGGACAGGGGGCAGTCTACGAGCAGTACTTC
CASSSGQGAVYEQYF